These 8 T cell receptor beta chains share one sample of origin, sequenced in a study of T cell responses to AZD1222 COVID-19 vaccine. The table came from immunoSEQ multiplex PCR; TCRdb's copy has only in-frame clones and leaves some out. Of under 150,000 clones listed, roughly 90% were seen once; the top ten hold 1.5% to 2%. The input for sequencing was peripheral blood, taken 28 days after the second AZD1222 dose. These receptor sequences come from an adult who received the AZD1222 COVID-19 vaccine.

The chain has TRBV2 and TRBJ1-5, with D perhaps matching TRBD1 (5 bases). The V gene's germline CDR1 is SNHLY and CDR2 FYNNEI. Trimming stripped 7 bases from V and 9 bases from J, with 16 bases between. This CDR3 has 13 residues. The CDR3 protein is CASKQGEGTPQHF. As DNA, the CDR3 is TGTGCCAGCAAGCAGGGAGAAGGTACGCCCCAGCATTTT. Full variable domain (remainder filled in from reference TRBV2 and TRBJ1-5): EPEVTQTPSHQVTQMGQEVILRCVPISNHLYFYWYRQILGQKVEFLVSFYNNEISEKSEIFDDQFSVERPDGSNFTLKIRSTKLEDSAMYFCASKQGEGTPQHFGDGTRLSIL.

The CDR3: CASSFPGSNTGELFF. The CDR3 DNA reads as TGTGCCAGTAGTTTCCCCGGGTCGAACACCGGGGAGCTGTTTTTT. The V gene is TRBV19, the J gene TRBJ2-2, with D hard to call. Trimming left V 5 bases short and J 0 bases short, with 10 bases between. From germline, CDR1 is LNHDA and CDR2 SQIVND (reference sequence). The CDR3 consists of 15 residues.

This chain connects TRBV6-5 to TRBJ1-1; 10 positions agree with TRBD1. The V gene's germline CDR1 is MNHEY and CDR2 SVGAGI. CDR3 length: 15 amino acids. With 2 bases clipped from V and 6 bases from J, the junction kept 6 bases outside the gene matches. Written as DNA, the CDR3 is TGTGCCAGCAGTTACCCCGGGACAGGGGTCCCTGAAGCTTTCTTT. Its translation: CASSYPGTGVPEAFF.

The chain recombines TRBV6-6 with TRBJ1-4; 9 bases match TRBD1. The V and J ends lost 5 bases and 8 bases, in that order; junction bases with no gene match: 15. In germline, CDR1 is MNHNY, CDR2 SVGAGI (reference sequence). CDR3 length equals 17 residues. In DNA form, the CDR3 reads TGTGCCAGCAGTCCGAGGAGGATGGGACAGGGAACAGAAAAACTGTTTTTT. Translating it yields CASSPRRMGQGTEKLFF.

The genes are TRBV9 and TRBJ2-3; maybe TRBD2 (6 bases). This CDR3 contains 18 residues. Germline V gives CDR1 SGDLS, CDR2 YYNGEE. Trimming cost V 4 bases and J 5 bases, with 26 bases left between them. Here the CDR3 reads CASSPGAGSFASLDTQYF. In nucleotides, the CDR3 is TGTGCCAGCAGCCCTGGGGCGGGGAGCTTCGCCTCACTAGATACGCAGTATTTT.

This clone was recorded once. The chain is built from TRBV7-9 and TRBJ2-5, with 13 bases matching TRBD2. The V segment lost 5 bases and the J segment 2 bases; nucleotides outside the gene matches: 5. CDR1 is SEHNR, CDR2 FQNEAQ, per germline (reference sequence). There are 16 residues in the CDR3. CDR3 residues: CASSLGLAGIQETQYF. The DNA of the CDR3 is TGTGCCAGCAGCCTGGGACTAGCGGGGATACAAGAGACCCAGTACTTC. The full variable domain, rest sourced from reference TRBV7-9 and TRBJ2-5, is DTGVSQNPRHKITKRGQNVTFRCDPISEHNRLYWYRQTLGQGPEFLTYFQNEAQLEKSRLLSDRFSAERPKGSFSTLEIQRTEQGDSAMYLCASSLGLAGIQETQYFGPGTRLLVL.

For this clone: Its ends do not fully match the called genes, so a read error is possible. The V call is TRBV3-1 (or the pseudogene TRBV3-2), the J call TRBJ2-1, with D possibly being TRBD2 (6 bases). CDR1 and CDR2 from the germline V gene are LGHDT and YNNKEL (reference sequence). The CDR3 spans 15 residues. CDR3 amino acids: CASSPPGLSYNEQFF. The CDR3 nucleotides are TGTGCCAGCAGCCCTCCGGGACTTTCCTACAATGAGCAATTCTTC.

This CDR3 reads CASTQTTGAQGYTF. CDR3 sequence (DNA): TGTGCCAGCACCCAAACGACAGGGGCTCAAGGCTACACCTTC. The rearrangement links TRBV7-8 to TRBJ1-2; 8 bases are a match to TRBD1. V lost 7 bases to trimming and J lost 8 bases; unmatched junction nucleotides: 12. Germline CDR1 is SGHVS and CDR2 is FQNEAQ. The CDR3 is made up of 14 amino acids.